The T cell receptor (beta chain) under discussion was sequenced for a study of blood T cells in healthy people across ages. Study-level results: Roughly linear declines in TCR beta diversity per million T cells occurred with age.

The second PCR ran about 6 to 11 cycles with a sample-barcoded 5' primer and J-beta primers. TCRdb analysed the 5' RACE reads with MiXCR anew, one entry per CDR3 protein. The table records about 1.6 million distinct CDR3 sequences, around 35% of them present only once. Per the germline V gene, CDR1 is DFQATT and CDR2 is SNEGSKA (reference sequence). The CDR3 runs 14 residues. V shed 6 bases, J shed 8 bases, and the junction held 13 bases outside the gene matches. This clonotype was observed a few times. The antigen remains undetermined. The sequence was collected from a woman in her twenties or thirties in good health. The rearrangement uses TRBV20-1 and TRBJ2-3, with TRBD2 matching 8 bases. Sequencing used blood. Written as DNA, the CDR3 is TGCAGTGCCCCCCCGGGAGGGGAGGGGGGTACGCAGTATTTT. It specifies CSAPPGGEGGTQYF.